These 32 T cell receptor beta chains share one sample of origin, sequenced in a study of cytomegalovirus exposure and HLA in healthy donors. Data came from immunoSEQ multiplex PCR; TCRdb stores just in-frame clones and leaves some out. The sample shows some 140,000 clones, about 80% of them seen only once. Sequencing input: PBMCs. The receptors come from a man younger than 45 in good health and CMV-seropositive.

The chain employs TRBV2 and TRBJ1-5; D may be TRBD1 (5 bases). This CDR3 contains 14 residues. The V end was cut by 5 bases, the J end by 0 bases, with 8 bases between. Germline CDR1 and CDR2: SNHLY and FYNNEI. CDR3 DNA: TGTGCCAGCAGTCGGGACTCTAGCAATCAGCCCCAGCATTTT. As protein: CASSRDSSNQPQHF.

V is TRBV12-5 and J is TRBJ2-7, with a possible D match to TRBD2 (6 bases). The CDR3 extends over 15 amino acids. Germline V lookup: CDR1 LGHNT, CDR2 FRNRAP. V was pared by 7 bases and J by 4 bases, with 20 bases between. The CDR3 spells CASAPGRPFFYEQYF. CDR3 in DNA: TGTGCTAGTGCCCCTGGGAGGCCCTTCTTTTACGAGCAGTACTTC. Full variable domain (remainder filled in from reference TRBV12-5 and TRBJ2-7): DARVTQTPRHKVTEMGQEVTMRCQPILGHNTVFWYRQTMMQGLELLAYFRNRAPLDDSGMPKDRFSAEMPDATLATLKIQPSEPRDSAVYFCASAPGRPFFYEQYFGPGTRLTVT.

The chain employs TRBV25-1 and TRBJ1-5, with TRBD1 as a possible D gene (6 bases). The CDR3 sequence is 15 residues long. The V end was cut by 6 bases, the J end by 6 bases, with 18 bases between. Germline V gene data show CDR1 as MGHDK and CDR2 as SYGVNS. The CDR3 DNA is TGTGCCAGCAGCCACGGGGGGGCCGCAGGTCAGCCCCAGCATTTT. This sequence encodes CASSHGGAAGQPQHF.

The chain combines TRBV29-1 with TRBJ1-1; TRBD1 matches 9 bases. Germline CDR1 reads SQVTM; CDR2 reads ANQGSEA. V trimming: 1 base; J trimming: 5 bases; junction bases outside the gene matches: 5. The CDR3 has 14 amino acids. Here the CDR3 DNA reads TGCAGCGTTGAAGGTGGACAGGGGATGACTGAAGCTTTCTTT. Its protein product is CSVEGGQGMTEAFF.

This clone appeared many times. CDR3 coding DNA: TGTGCCAGCAGCCCTTCAGGAGCAGGGGGCAATGAGCAGTTCTTC. Encoded protein: CASSPSGAGGNEQFF. This chain joins TRBV5-4 and TRBJ2-1, with 7 bases that match TRBD1. J was trimmed by 6 bases and V by 4 bases; bases with no gene match: 10. This CDR3 comprises 15 residues. Germline lookup yields CDR1 SGHNT and CDR2 YYREEE (reference sequence).

This sequence joins TRBV5-4 and TRBJ2-2, with 10 bases fitting TRBD2. The CDR3 extends over 16 amino acids. The germline CDR1 and CDR2 sequences are SGHNT and YYREEE (reference sequence). V trimming: 4 bases; J trimming: 5 bases; junction bases outside the gene matches: 8. The CDR3 reads CASSLRLAGATGELFF. CDR3 DNA sequence: TGTGCCAGCAGCCTCAGGCTAGCGGGAGCGACCGGGGAGCTGTTTTTT.

The genes are TRBV5-1 and TRBJ2-2; D is perhaps TRBD1 (7 bases). The V end was cut by 7 bases, the J end by 3 bases, with 16 bases between. Germline V lookup: CDR1 SGHRS, CDR2 YFSETQ. CDR3 length equals 15 residues. The CDR3 DNA is TGCGCCAGCGCCTCTGGAGGGACAGACACCGGGGAGCTGTTTTTT. Protein: CASASGGTDTGELFF.

The rearrangement links TRBV19 to TRBJ1-4; D may be TRBD1 (6 bases). The CDR3 has 13 residues. Germline V gene sequence: CDR1 LNHDA, CDR2 SQIVND (reference sequence). V was shortened by 5 bases and J by 13 bases, with 17 bases between the two germline ends. The chain's CDR3 is CASSSTGNSGLFF. The DNA for the CDR3 is TGTGCCAGTAGTTCCACAGGGAACTCGGGACTGTTTTTT.

CDR3 sequence reads: CASSQGLLNTEAFF. Here the CDR3 DNA reads TGTGCCAGCAGTCAGGGACTTTTAAACACTGAAGCTTTCTTT. The V gene is TRBV6-1, the J gene TRBJ1-1; D possibly corresponds to TRBD1 (5 bases). The CDR3 length is 14 residues. Germline V lookup: CDR1 MNHNS, CDR2 SASEGT. Trimming took off 5 bases at V and 2 bases at J, with 12 bases between the two ends.

The rearrangement uses TRBV7-3 and TRBJ2-1; 9 nucleotides agree with TRBD1. This CDR3 contains 16 residues. Germline values: CDR1 SGHTA, CDR2 FQGTGA. J lost 5 bases, V lost 6 bases, and 11 bases had no gene match. CDR3 region: CASSLRSGTGNNEQFF. As DNA, the CDR3 is TGTGCCAGCAGTTTACGATCCGGGACAGGGAACAATGAGCAGTTCTTC.

The chain couples TRBV15 to TRBJ2-1; 11 nucleotides line up with TRBD2. There are 15 residues in the CDR3. The ends lost 0 bases at V and 14 bases at J; junction bases unmatched: 9. The V gene's germline CDR1 is LNHNV and CDR2 YYDKDF (reference sequence). The CDR3 reads CATSRDGTSGSRKFF. CDR3 in DNA: TGTGCCACCAGCAGAGATGGGACTAGCGGTTCCAGGAAGTTCTTC.

The CDR3 region is CASRDWEAFF. CDR3 in DNA: TGTGCCAGCAGAGACTGGGAAGCTTTCTTT. This chain joins TRBV7-9 and TRBJ1-1, with D hard to call. Trimming took 6 bases from V and 8 from J, leaving 7 bases between them. The CDR3 is 10 residues long. Germline V gene data show CDR1 as SEHNR and CDR2 as FQNEAQ (reference sequence).

This chain joins TRBV7-9 and TRBJ2-1; 12 positions match TRBD2. After removal of 4 bases from V and 3 bases from J, the junction contained 7 bases not matched to a gene. In germline, CDR1 is SEHNR, CDR2 FQNEAQ (reference sequence). The length of the CDR3 is 17 residues. The CDR3 region is CASSSRLAGVFYNEQFF. CDR3 sequence (DNA): TGTGCCAGCAGCTCCAGACTAGCGGGAGTTTTCTACAATGAGCAGTTCTTC.

V gene TRBV6-6 combines with J gene TRBJ1-3; 7 bases map to TRBD1. J lost 6 bases, V lost 5 bases, and 1 base had no gene match. Germline V CDR1 and CDR2: MNHNY, SVGAGI (reference sequence). The CDR3 has 12 amino acids. The CDR3 DNA reads as TGTGCCAGCAGTGACAGGGTAAACACCATATATTTT. It encodes CASSDRVNTIYF.

This rearrangement joins TRBV6-1 to TRBJ1-2; the match to TRBD1 covers 8 bases. V trimming: 4 bases; J trimming: 11 bases; junction bases outside the gene matches: 12. This CDR3 has 14 residues. Per germline, CDR1 MNHNS and CDR2 SASEGT. CDR3: CASSVRQGLSLYTF. The DNA of the CDR3 is TGTGCCAGCAGTGTAAGACAGGGGCTAAGTTTGTACACCTTC.

This chain links TRBV29-1 with TRBJ1-1; the D gene is possibly TRBD1 (6 bases). The CDR3 has 11 residues. Trimming cost V 6 bases and J 8 bases, with 13 bases left between them. The germline V gene has CDR1 SQVTM and CDR2 ANQGSEA. This CDR3 reads CSVTWGLEAFF. The CDR3 coding sequence is TGCAGCGTGACTTGGGGGCTAGAAGCTTTCTTT.

The table lists this clone with many counts. The chain employs TRBV9 and TRBJ1-2; 7 bases are a match to TRBD1. Per germline, CDR1 SGDLS and CDR2 YYNGEE. This CDR3 is 14 amino acids long. With V trimmed by 5 bases and J by 8 bases, 12 bases remained unmatched. This CDR3 reads CASSFISGGRGYTF. The CDR3 region has the DNA TGTGCCAGCAGTTTTATATCAGGGGGACGGGGCTACACCTTC.

The genes are TRBV5-1 and TRBJ2-7, with D possibly TRBD2 on 7 matching bases. Looked up from germline, CDR1 is SGHRS and CDR2 is YFSETQ. V was clipped by 0 bases and J by 3 bases, with 16 bases between them. CDR3 length: 16 amino acids. CDR3 in DNA: TGCGCCAGCAGCTTGGGGGGGGGCGGTACCTACTACGAGCAGTACTTC. Its protein product is CASSLGGGGTYYEQYF. Using reference TRBV5-1 and TRBJ2-7 for the parts outside the CDR3, the full variable domain is KAGVTQTPRYLIKTRGQQVTLSCSPISGHRSVSWYQQTPGQGLQFLFEYFSETQRNKGNFPGRFSGRQFSNSRSEMNVSTLELGDSALYLCASSLGGGGTYYEQYFGPGTRLTVT.

The CDR3 bases are TGTGCCAGCAGCTCGCGGGACAGGGGAACAACTAATGAAAAACTGTTTTTT. Its protein is CASSSRDRGTTNEKLFF. This chain joins TRBV7-9 and TRBJ1-4; 10 positions agree with TRBD1. Germline V gene data show CDR1 as SEHNR and CDR2 as FQNEAQ (reference sequence). This CDR3 comprises 17 residues. J was trimmed by 0 bases and V by 4 bases; bases with no gene match: 5.

This chain links TRBV14 with TRBJ2-7; unclear D gene. Germline CDR1 reads SGHDN; CDR2 reads FVKESK. V was trimmed by 0 bases and J by 4 bases, leaving 4 bases between them. The CDR3 is 12 amino acids. The CDR3 DNA follows: TGTGCCAGCAGCCAAGAGTCTTACGAGCAGTACTTC. As protein: CASSQESYEQYF.

This chain joins TRBV5-6 and TRBJ1-1; no clear D. Per germline, CDR1 SGHDT and CDR2 YYEEEE. Trimming pared 0 bases from V and 0 bases from J, leaving 6 bases between. The CDR3 is 14 residues long. CDR3: CASSLDSLNTEAFF. In nucleotides, the CDR3 is TGTGCCAGCAGCTTGGACAGTTTGAACACTGAAGCTTTCTTT.

The table lists this clone with a count of one. The chain is built from TRBV6-6 and TRBJ2-7, with 10 bases matching TRBD1. The CDR3 spans 14 residues. CDR1 MNHNY and CDR2 SVGAGI come from the germline V gene (reference sequence). Germline trimming cut 6 bases from V and 7 bases from J; bases unmatched to any gene: 9. CDR3 in amino acids: CASSPGQGILEQYF. In nucleotides, the CDR3 is TGTGCCAGCAGCCCGGGACAGGGGATACTAGAGCAGTACTTC.

This sequence joins TRBV9 and TRBJ2-2; D remains ambiguous. The CDR3 is 15 amino acids. CDR1 is SGDLS, CDR2 YYNGEE, per germline. With 3 bases removed from V and 1 base from J, the gap between germline ends came to 10 bases. The DNA for the CDR3 is TGTGCCAGCAGCGCCCCGCGAATGAACACCGGGGAGCTGTTTTTT. It yields the protein CASSAPRMNTGELFF.

This sequence joins TRBV29-1 and TRBJ1-1; D is undetermined. Trimming removed 3 bases from V and 4 bases from J, with 18 bases in between. The germline gives CDR1 SQVTM, CDR2 ANQGSEA. The CDR3 has 15 residues. CDR3 amino acids: CSVEGQYWEGTEAFF. CDR3 DNA sequence: TGCAGCGTTGAGGGTCAATATTGGGAGGGCACTGAAGCTTTCTTT.

The gene calls are TRBV10-2 and TRBJ2-1; perhaps TRBD2 as D (6 bases). The CDR3 has 14 amino acids. Trimming shortened V by 7 bases and J by 6 bases, and 16 bases separated the two germline ends. The germline V gene has CDR1 WSHSY and CDR2 SAAADI. The CDR3, as DNA: TGCGCCAGCACGGTCCGGGGGACCCCCAATGAGCAGTTCTTC. Protein: CASTVRGTPNEQFF.

V is TRBV19 and J is TRBJ1-6; TRBD1 might be the D (5 bases). V lost 6 bases and J lost 13, with 22 bases in between. The germline V gene encodes CDR1 LNHDA and CDR2 SQIVND (reference sequence). The CDR3 contains 15 residues. The CDR3 here is CASSTAGLLRSPLHF. In nucleotides, the CDR3 is TGTGCCAGTAGCACGGCGGGACTCTTACGGTCGCCCCTCCACTTT.

The V gene is TRBV6-4, the J gene TRBJ2-1; a weak D match, TRBD1 (6 bases). The CDR3 has 14 amino acids. Trimming shortened V by 3 bases and J by 9 bases, and 15 bases separated the two germline ends. CDR1 and CDR2 from the germline V gene are MRHNA and SNTAGT. CDR3 protein: CASSDQGPLGEQFF. The CDR3 DNA reads TGTGCCAGCAGTGATCAGGGGCCCTTGGGTGAGCAGTTCTTC.

There are a few counts of this clone. The chain employs TRBV5-1 and TRBJ2-1, with 9 bases fitting TRBD2. Germline lookup yields CDR1 SGHRS and CDR2 YFSETQ. The trim removed 1 base at V and 6 bases at J, leaving 14 bases unmatched. This CDR3 has 18 amino acids. CDR3 sequence reads: CASSLSRAGGRAANEQFF. The DNA for the CDR3 is TGCGCCAGCAGCTTGTCTAGGGCCGGCGGGAGGGCCGCCAATGAGCAGTTCTTC.

This chain joins TRBV11-3 and TRBJ1-1; D gene uncertain. The V and J ends lost 5 bases and 0 bases respectively, with 7 bases between them. Germline V gives CDR1 SGHNT, CDR2 YENEEA. The CDR3 is 13 amino acids. CDR3 DNA: TGTGCCAGCAGCCGTATAATGAACACTGAAGCTTTCTTT. Encoded protein: CASSRIMNTEAFF. Using reference TRBV11-3 and TRBJ1-1 for the parts outside the CDR3, the full variable domain is EAGVVQSPRYKIIEKKQPVAFWCNPISGHNTLYWYLQNLGQGPELLIRYENEEAVDDSQLPKDRFSAERLKGVDSTLKIQPAELGDSAVYLCASSRIMNTEAFFGQGTRLTVV.

The chain couples TRBV7-3 to TRBJ1-2, with D perhaps matching TRBD1 (6 bases). Trimming took off 5 bases at V and 3 bases at J, with 10 bases between the two ends. Per the germline V gene, CDR1 is SGHTA and CDR2 is FQGTGA. CDR3 length: 13 amino acids. In DNA, the CDR3 is TGTGCCAGCAGCCAGGGACACGACTATGGCTACACCTTC. Protein sequence: CASSQGHDYGYTF.

The chain carries TRBV18 and TRBJ2-1; D is possibly TRBD1 (6 bases). The CDR3 extends over 15 amino acids. V lost 3 bases, J lost 6 bases, and 15 bases lay in between. Germline V CDR1 and CDR2: KGHSH, LQKENI. CDR3 amino acids: CASSPYRASINEQFF. CDR3 bases: TGTGCCAGCTCACCGTACAGGGCATCTATCAATGAGCAGTTCTTC. Based on the CDR3 plus reference TRBV18 and TRBJ2-1, the full variable domain is NAGVMQNPRHLVRRRGQEARLRCSPMKGHSHVYWYRQLPEEGLKFMVYLQKENIIDESGMPKERFSAEFPKEGPSILRIQQVVRGDSAAYFCASSPYRASINEQFFGPGTRLTVL.

This clone was detected once. Written as DNA, the CDR3 is TGTGCCAGCACCGTCCAGGGAAATGAGCAGTTCTTC. It yields the protein CASTVQGNEQFF. The chain has TRBV2 and TRBJ2-1; D is perhaps TRBD1 (5 bases). Germline CDR1 and CDR2: SNHLY and FYNNEI. V lost 7 bases and J lost 7, with 11 bases in between. The CDR3 is 12 amino acids.